This TCR beta chain was obtained from a study of post-analysis software for immune sequencing data. Whole-study context: Secondary progressive, relapsing-remitting and progressive-relapsing multiple sclerosis were among the included disease courses. The study, taken as a whole, reports: Controls significantly exceeded multiple sclerosis patients in normalized Chao1 diversity. About 5 TRBV segments appeared more often in patients than in controls, and TRBV5-6, TRBV5-1 and TRBV20-1 were among these.

In the case of this clonotype: Its antigen remains unknown.

Presence of unique molecular identifiers characterized the TCR beta cDNA libraries. T cells numbering roughly 1 to 11 million yielded cDNA molecules that totaled about 500,000. In TCRdb, the PCR reads were re-called with MiXCR into one record per CDR3 protein. The sample lists some 890,000 distinct CDR3 sequences, roughly half occurring once. The germline V and J ends were trimmed by 5 bases and 2 bases, with 11 bases remaining between them. Per germline, CDR1 MRHNA and CDR2 SNTAGT. The CDR3 covers 14 residues. This TCR came from a girl aged 10 to 17 with multiple sclerosis. The specimen was blood. The chain carries TRBV6-4 and TRBJ2-3; D gene unclear. CDR3 sequence: CASSFSGPTDTQYF. CDR3 DNA sequence: TGTGCCAGCAGTTTCTCCGGACCCACAGATACGCAGTATTTT.